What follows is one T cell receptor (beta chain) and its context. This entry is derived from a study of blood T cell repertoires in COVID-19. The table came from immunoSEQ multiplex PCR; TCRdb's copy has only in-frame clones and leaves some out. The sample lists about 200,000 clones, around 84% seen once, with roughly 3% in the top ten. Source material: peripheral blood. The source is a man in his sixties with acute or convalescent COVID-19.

The CDR3 reads CASSRDRGSEAFF. CDR3 in DNA: TGTGCCAGCAGTCGGGACAGAGGGAGCGAAGCTTTCTTT. This sequence joins TRBV2 and TRBJ1-1; 7 nucleotides match TRBD1. Germline assignment: CDR1 SNHLY and CDR2 FYNNEI. J lost 8 bases, V lost 5 bases, and 8 bases had no gene match. This CDR3 spans 13 amino acids.